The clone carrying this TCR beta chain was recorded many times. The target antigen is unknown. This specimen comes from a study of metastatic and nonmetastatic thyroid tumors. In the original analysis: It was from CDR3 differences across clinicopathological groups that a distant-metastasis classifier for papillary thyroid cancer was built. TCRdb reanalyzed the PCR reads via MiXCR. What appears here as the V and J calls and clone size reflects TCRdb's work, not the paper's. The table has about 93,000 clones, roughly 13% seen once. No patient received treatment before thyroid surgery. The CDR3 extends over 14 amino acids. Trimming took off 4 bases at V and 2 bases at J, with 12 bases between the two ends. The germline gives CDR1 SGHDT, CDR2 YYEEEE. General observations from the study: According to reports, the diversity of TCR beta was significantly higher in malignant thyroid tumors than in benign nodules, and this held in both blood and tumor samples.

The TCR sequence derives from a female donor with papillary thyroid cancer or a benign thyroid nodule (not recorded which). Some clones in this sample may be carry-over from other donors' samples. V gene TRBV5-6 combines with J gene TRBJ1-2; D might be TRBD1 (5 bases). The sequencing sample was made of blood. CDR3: CASSPTDRNYGYTF. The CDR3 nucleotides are TGTGCCAGCAGCCCCACAGACAGAAACTATGGCTACACCTTC.